At least ten counts were recorded for the clone carrying this TCR beta chain. This CDR3 has 13 residues. V was cut by 4 bases and J by 7 bases, with 13 bases left in between. Germline V CDR1 and CDR2: MNHEY, SVGAGI. The data are from a study of T cells of healthy individuals. TCRdb re-called the 5' RACE reads through MiXCR, storing one row per CDR3 protein. The profile covers around 63,000 distinct CDR3 sequences, with around 16% appearing a single time and about 4.4% taken by the ten largest. The source is a human donor in good health. J is TRBJ1-2 and V is TRBV6-5, with D hard to call. CDR3 protein: CASSSDIGLGYTF. The CDR3, as DNA: TGTGCCAGCAGTTCCGACATCGGGCTTGGCTACACCTTC.